This TCR beta chain was sequenced during a study of OX40 agonist ivuxolimab in advanced cancers. Study-level findings and limits: Circulating CD4+ and CD8+ T cells showed clonal expansion by week 6 at 0.1 to 3.0 mg/kg. Clonal expansion was among the lowest in partial responders at 0.1-3.0 mg/kg, especially CD8+.

V lost 2 bases, J lost 2 bases, and 16 bases lay in between. The CDR3 is made up of 16 amino acids. Of note for this clone: What it binds is unknown.

Assay used: immunoSEQ multiplex PCR; TCRdb lists only in-frame clones, some missing. The sample lists tens of thousands of clones, 70% to 90% seen once, with 5.4% in the top ten. The origin of this receptor is an adult with an advanced solid tumor such as melanoma, head and neck, liver or kidney cancer. The chain uses TRBV23-1 and TRBJ2-7; possible D gene TRBD2, 7 bases. TRBV23-1 is marked as an open reading frame, function uncertain. The material sequenced was CD4+ or CD8+ T cells sorted from blood, taken in a trial of the OX40 agonist ivuxolimab. Written as DNA, the CDR3 is TGCGCCAGCAGTCAAAAATCACAGGGAGGGACCTACGAGCAGTACTTC. It encodes CASSQKSQGGTYEQYF.